This paragraph reports one T cell receptor beta chain. This clone was seen a few times. The antigen this receptor binds is unknown. Base qualities were left out, and no much larger clone turns up one base away. These data come from a study of cytomegalovirus exposure and HLA in healthy donors (dated by TCRdb to about 2017). The study in broad terms: An earlier analysis of 587 of the donors reported about 250 Gb of sequence data and roughly 100 million unique TCR beta sequences from approximately 180 million T cells. Approximately 300 gigabases of sequencing data and 70 million to 85 million unique TCR sequences were included in an early release covering roughly 600 HLA-typed donors. Of the roughly 400 genotyped donors, less than 85% were placed in the genetic ancestry cluster associated with self-reported Caucasian donors. The study aimed to test whether signatures of past pathogen exposure could be identified by cataloging public T cell receptors. The study used immunosequencing to profile the T cell repertoires of approximately 640 subjects and linked those repertoires to cytomegalovirus serostatus. Along with the roughly 710-subject first cohort, a separate validation cohort of over a hundred different subjects was used. To predict cytomegalovirus infection status, the study brought together high-throughput TCR immunosequencing, statistical association of individual TCRs with disease status, and machine learning. To study patterns of TCR occurrence, a later analysis re-analyzed previously published TCR beta repertoires from just over 650 donors and added high-resolution HLA genotyping. Rather than drawing on any new phenotypic data, the later analysis identified candidate immune exposures from TCR beta sequences and the way those sequences occurred across donors. To decide whether each TCR beta V gene segment behaved as functional or pseudogenic, an earlier analysis of approximately 620 of the donors relied on high-throughput TCR beta sequencing. Donor age, sex, ethnicity and CMV serostatus were compiled alongside the repertoire data. A later genetic analysis used genome-wide SNP genotypes for about 65% of the 666 donors, treating that subset as a discovery cohort. Every repertoire in the discovery cohort had been generated on one and the same sequencing platform. Both class I and class II loci were covered by HLA typing, at four-digit resolution. The number of typed donors differed by locus: roughly 620-640 for A, B, C, DRB1 and DQB1; 522 for DQA1; approximately 610 for DPA1; and about 450 for DPB1. A few DR-DQ haplotypes were treated as single units for association and clustering because of strong linkage in the cohort. Across 398 genotyped donors of the cohort, an average of roughly 200,000 unique TCR beta nucleotide sequences per donor were sequenced, and roughly a sixth of those sequences were non-productive. Broader findings and caveats from the paper: Some IMGT-functional V segments, including TRBV6-2 and TRBV6-3, could not be distinguished by the 87-base-pair reads and were therefore excluded. Because counts were too low, roughly 16 rarely observed V segments, including chromosome 9 orphons, were excluded from the earlier analysis of some 590 of the donors. A cluster of highly shared sequence variants was judged likely to be a technical artifact of the sequencing pipeline. Three of the identified cytomegalovirus-associated TCR beta chains were confirmed in vitro to be specific for cytomegalovirus antigens. At a false discovery rate of 0.05, a later analysis linked under 20,000 TCR beta sequences to specific HLA alleles. Compared with the approximately 600-donor mean, donors in an Asian-associated ancestry cluster had fewer N-insertions in productive TCRs, according to a later genetic analysis. In an earlier analysis of roughly 500 of the donors, most TCR beta V segments appeared in productive rearrangements about 87% or about 30% of the time, broadly matching IMGT annotations. A later analysis found that most CMV-associated TCR beta chains appeared HLA-restricted, with HLA associations seemingly driven largely by CMV exposure. The study listed approximately 160 TCR beta chains as associated with cytomegalovirus. In a later analysis, TCR association rates were found to vary across HLA loci, with the most associated TCRs seen for DRB1 alleles and the fewest for HLA-C alleles. A further reported finding was that TCR beta sequences accurately predicted the HLA-A and HLA-B alleles for most subjects in the first cohort. Assigning TCR associations to individual alleles was difficult when HLA alleles, especially DR and DQ, strongly co-occurred. The classifier was reported to diagnose cytomegalovirus status with high specificity and sensitivity in both the original and validation cohorts. According to the authors, the approach could potentially be generalized to other disease states and immunological phenotypes. In a later genetic analysis, a missense DCLRE1C variant was associated with V-gene and J-gene trimming of TCR beta chains, and the association was replicated in an independent cohort. A later analysis found that HLA-associated TCR beta chains were more clonally expanded and had lower generation probabilities than equally common non-associated chains. Because HLA typing was unavailable for some donors at each locus, only the typed subset was used in association tests. According to a later analysis, parvovirus B19, influenza, CMV and Epstein-Barr virus appeared linked to several top co-occurrence clusters. Correlated functional status among segregating V segments might be attributable to linkage disequilibrium, but an unknown experimental factor could not be ruled out. Roughly uniform sequencing depth across donors was assumed in presence/absence analyses, although this assumption may not hold. For the cohort, immune exposure information was limited to CMV serostatus. In this cohort, only TCR beta chains were sequenced, and detectable features were limited by the absence of alpha or paired-chain data. Most TCR sequences were observed very rarely across donors, whereas some public TCRs were present in many individuals.

The library came from the immunoSEQ multiplex PCR assay. For the multiplex PCR, a mixture combining 60 forward primers for TCR Vbeta segments and 13 reverse primers for TCR Jbeta segments was used. A multiplex PCR assay on genomic DNA amplified the CDR3 region of rearranged TCR beta genes. Amplified TCR beta libraries were sequenced as 87-base-pair reads on the Illumina HiSeq System. The authors' analysis ran thus. A later analysis counted about 76 million unique TCR beta chains across the 666 repertoires, and roughly 9.9 million of these chains were shared by at least two donors. Raw reads were error-corrected and collapsed into unique sequences with a nearest-neighbor algorithm that merged closely related sequences to remove PCR and sequencing errors. V, D and J gene segments were assigned by aligning CDR3 sequences to IMGT reference sequences. Each retained sequence needed at least a six-nucleotide match to both a V gene segment and a J gene segment. Rearrangements were classified as productive when the CDR3 lacked stop codons and remained in frame with V and J, and all other rearrangements were classified as non-productive. Following IMGT convention, CDR3 was defined as the stretch from the second conserved V-encoded cysteine up to the conserved J-encoded phenylalanine. Sequences without an unambiguous match to a single V gene segment were excluded from the earlier analysis of about 640 of the donors. In an earlier analysis of a few hundred of the donors, a V segment was called functional when productive rearrangements were above 56.7%, and segregating when the standard deviation between donors exceeded 5%. A statistical classification framework was built to diagnose cytomegalovirus status from the catalog of TCR beta chain sequences. In a later analysis, V and J genes were assigned by comparing TCR nucleotide sequences against IMGT/GENE-DB human TR gene sequences. In a later analysis, CDR3 sequences and most-parsimonious VDJ recombination scenarios were assigned using the TCRdist pipeline. In a later analysis, every TCR beta chain was defined by the combination of its CDR3 amino acid sequence and its V-gene family, and reads without a unique V-gene family were dropped. As a way to deal with suspected cross-contamination and a sequencing artifact, a later analysis dropped over 550 nucleotide sequences that were highly shared and had low generation probability. In a later analysis, a clonal expansion index for each public chain was calculated from normalized within-repertoire ranks of inferred template counts. Generation probabilities in a later analysis came from a VDJ recombination model fitted to out-of-frame rearrangements, and those results were checked against IGoR. In a later analysis, hypergeometric tests were used to score TCR-TCR, TCR-HLA and TCR-CMV co-occurrence, with a repertoire-size bias correction applied to TCR pairs. In a later analysis, false discovery rates were estimated by permuting HLA or CMV assignments 20 times. In a later analysis, co-occurring TCRs were grouped using DBSCAN, with TCRdist sequence similarity added in when clustering inside HLA-allele-positive subsets. Repertoires with fewer than 30,000 or more than 120,000 public chains were left out of co-occurrence clustering, as were about 5 repertoires with anomalous nucleotide sharing. The table was pulled from immuneACCESS by TCRdb, which kept in-frame rearrangements only. Such tables lose some clones; where checked, under half of the loss comes from unresolved V genes, and the rest has no known cause. Clonal size and the V and J genes are those of that table, whereas D and trimming came from the DNA. This sample is represented by 100,000 to 150,000 clones; 77% of them were singletons. The top ten hold roughly 12% of the sample.

V lost 6 bases and J lost 3 bases; the stretch between them is 15 bases long. According to the germline V gene, CDR1 reads MDHEN and CDR2 reads SYDVKM. The CDR3 goes from the cysteine to the phenylalanine over 14 residues. Only the CDR3 DNA stays, 42 bases, in frame from base 1. The cohort comprised 710 or so healthy bone marrow donors. At the time of sampling, every cohort member was nominally healthy, though immune exposures that went unrecorded were likely present. The donor was CMV seropositive and belonged to the group of over 250 seropositive cohort members. Each donor provided a peripheral blood sample, and peripheral blood mononuclear cells were used for TCR beta sequencing. The Qiagen DNeasy Blood Extraction Kit was used to extract genomic DNA from the blood cell samples.

This chain is built from TRBV28 and TRBJ2-7; the D gene is perhaps TRBD1, from 6 matching bases. The material sequenced was PBMCs. This TCR came from a middle-aged woman in good health and CMV-seropositive. The CDR3 in this case is CASRPPGQYYEQYF. In nucleotide form, the sequence is TGTGCCAGCAGACCCCCCGGACAGTACTACGAGCAGTACTTC.